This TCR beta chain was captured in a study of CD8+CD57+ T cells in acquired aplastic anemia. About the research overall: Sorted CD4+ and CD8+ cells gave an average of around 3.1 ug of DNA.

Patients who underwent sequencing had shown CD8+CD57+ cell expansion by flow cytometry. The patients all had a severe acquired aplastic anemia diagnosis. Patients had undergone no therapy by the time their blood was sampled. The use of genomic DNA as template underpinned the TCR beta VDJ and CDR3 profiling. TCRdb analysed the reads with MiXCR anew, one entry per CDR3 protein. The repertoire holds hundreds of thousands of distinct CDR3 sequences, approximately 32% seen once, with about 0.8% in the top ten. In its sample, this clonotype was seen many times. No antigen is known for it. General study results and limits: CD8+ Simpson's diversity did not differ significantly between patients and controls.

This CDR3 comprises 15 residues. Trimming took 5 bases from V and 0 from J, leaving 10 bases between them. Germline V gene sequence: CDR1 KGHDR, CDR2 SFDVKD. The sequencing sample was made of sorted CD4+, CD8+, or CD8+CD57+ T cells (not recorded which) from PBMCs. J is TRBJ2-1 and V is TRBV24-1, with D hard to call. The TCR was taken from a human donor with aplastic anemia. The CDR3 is CATSARASSYNEQFF. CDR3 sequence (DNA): TGTGCCACCAGTGCCCGGGCCAGCTCCTACAATGAGCAGTTCTTC.